The text below deals with one TCR beta chain. The antigen remains undetermined. The sample comes from a study of human thymus T cells. Study-wide results and caveats: Related work showed strongly overlapping thymic repertoires across unrelated individuals. Usage of V and J genes appeared biased in thymic and blood repertoires.

The assay was immunoSEQ multiplex PCR, and TCRdb's table has in-frame clones only and misses some. The table lists some 78,000 clones, roughly 97% of them singletons, with around 0.03% in the top ten. Thymic material originated from resections removed in the course of corrective heart surgery. All donors were healthy Finnish infants who were undergoing corrective surgery to treat congenital heart defects. This TCR was recovered from a boy under three years old with a congenital heart defect but otherwise immunologically healthy. Sequenced: thymus tissue.

CDR3 sequence: CASSLRGPARNTGELFF. The CDR3 DNA is TGTGCCAGCAGCCTAAGAGGTCCCGCCAGGAACACCGGGGAGCTGTTTTTT. The chain combines TRBV7-9 with TRBJ2-2; unclear D gene. This CDR3 spans 17 amino acids. The germline gives CDR1 SEHNR, CDR2 FQNEAQ (reference sequence). With 5 bases removed from V and 1 base from J, the gap between germline ends came to 17 bases.